The sequence of this TCR beta chain was determined in a study of sequential checkpoint blockade in melanoma (dated by TCRdb to about 2019). Broadly, across the study: Patients were assigned by 1:1 randomization to either first-line nivolumab followed by ipilimumab (arm A) or ipilimumab followed by nivolumab (arm B). Matched tumor biopsies were taken from about two dozen patients before treatment and at week 13, after single-agent nivolumab (arm A) or ipilimumab (arm B). In about 80% of the matched pre- and post-treatment tumor biopsy pairs, both biopsies came from the same lesion. Both trial sequences were followed by maintenance nivolumab. DNA from approximately 99 pretreatment melanoma tumor samples underwent TCRbeta immunosequencing.

This clone was found a few times. This clone's antigen is unknown. No much larger clone exists at a distance of one base, and base qualities are not known. The germline V gene (reference sequence) provides CDR1 SGHAT and CDR2 FQDESV. From cysteine to phenylalanine, the CDR3 is 14 amino acids long. Kept here is only the CDR3 DNA, which spans 42 bases and is read in frame from base 1. V gives up 5 bases and J gives up 7 bases, and the segment between their germline ends measures 15 bases. TCRbeta CDR3 regions were immunosequenced from genomic DNA with the immunoSEQ Assay. Prior to high-throughput sequencing, genomic DNA was amplified by bias-controlled multiplex PCR. As for the original processing: To quantify the absolute abundance of each unique TCRbeta CDR3 region, the sequences were collapsed and filtered. Clonality, defined as 1 minus Pielou's evenness, was calculated using only productive rearrangements. To compute tumor T-cell fraction, TCRbeta template counts were normalized to usable DNA, with usable DNA estimated from several housekeeping genes. A previously published method was used to identify clones whose frequencies were significantly greater in on-treatment samples than in baseline samples. This immuneACCESS table, as held by TCRdb, lists in-frame sequences with V and J called but not all clones. Of the missing ones, under half trace to an unresolved V gene in checked studies; the others have no known cause. V and J calls plus clone size are reproduced from that table; the DNA served to infer D and trimming. This sample holds roughly 20,000 clones; roughly 30% were observed only once. The top ten clones comprise 6.7% of the sample.

General study outcomes and caveats: Small sample sizes and reduced statistical power limited the within-arm analyses of tumor T-cell fraction. Clinical benefit was about 30 times more likely to be achieved by patients whose tumor T-cell fraction and clonality increased by week 13. Tumor T-cell fraction and clonality were found to correlate with PD-L1 staining and CD8+ T-cell counts but not with mutational load. The model for predicting response that combines TCR metrics with mutation burden needs to be validated in larger, independent patient cohorts. Among patients in the nivolumab-first arm (arm A), tumor TIL clonality before treatment was associated with response (P = .04).

This specimen's treatment or condition label, interpreted: randomized to nivolumab then ipilimumab (arm A) or the reverse (arm B). No trial patient had received prior DNA-damaging chemotherapy. The samples were obtained from melanoma patients enrolled in CheckMate 064, an open-label, randomized phase II trial testing sequential checkpoint blockade. Genomic DNA from formalin-fixed paraffin-embedded (FFPE) tissue samples was used for tumor TCR sequencing. Sequenced here: tumor tissue (inferred from file names), sampled from a patient given nivolumab and ipilimumab in sequence. This clonotype originated in a human donor with melanoma. In this chain, TRBV11-1 is recombined with TRBJ2-1; the D segment may tentatively be TRBD1 or TRBD2, each giving 7 matched bases. CDR3 reads: CASSQEQGGNEQFF. The DNA sequence is given as TGTGCCAGCAGCCAAGAGCAGGGGGGGAATGAGCAGTTCTTC.